The T cell receptor beta chain under discussion was sequenced for a study of blood T cells in healthy people across ages. General study points: Donor CMV status, an unknown factor, possibly confounded changes in expanded clonotypes. From one million sequenced T cells, diversity estimates were lower bounds.

For this clonotype: Its antigen is unidentified.

Through a sample-barcoded 5' primer and a J-beta primer mix, a second PCR was run for roughly 6 to 12 cycles. Every cDNA molecule carried a tag from a template-switch adaptor bearing 12 random nucleotides. Each single sample gave us at least 2.5 million CDR3-containing paired-end reads. In TCRdb, the 5' RACE reads were re-called with MiXCR into one record per CDR3 protein. Of roughly 1,800,000 distinct CDR3 sequences listed, 49% are singletons. V was clipped by 2 bases and J by 3 bases, with 14 bases between them. The germline V gene has CDR1 MDHEN and CDR2 SYDVKM. The CDR3 spans 15 residues. The sequenced sample consisted of blood. The chain employs TRBV28 and TRBJ2-7; D is tentatively TRBD1 or TRBD2 (5 bases each). The sequence came from a woman between 35 and 50 years old in good health. The CDR3: CASSLRGGRGYEQYF. The DNA for the CDR3 is TGTGCCAGCAGTTTAAGGGGCGGCCGGGGCTACGAGCAGTACTTC.